The clone carrying this TCR beta chain was found many times. The antigen remains unidentified. The length of the CDR3 is 16 residues. With V trimmed by 0 bases and J by 4 bases, 6 bases remained unmatched. CDR1 and CDR2 (germline): SGHRS, YFSETQ. This sample stems from a study of response to subunit inactivated influenza vaccine. Points from the study as a whole: Authors suggested few new T cells are recruited by each seasonal influenza vaccination.

TCRdb independently ran MiXCR on the RT-PCR reads; one entry per CDR3 protein. The sample lists roughly 170,000 distinct CDR3 sequences, 7.5% to 10% seen once, with approximately 10% in the top ten. This chain uses TRBV5-1 with TRBJ2-2, with 7 bases lining up with TRBD2. The sample in question was non-naive T cells sorted from PBMCs, obtained on the day of vaccination. The receptor was derived from a man aged 50 to 60 who received an inactivated influenza vaccine. In DNA form, the CDR3 reads TGCGCCAGCAGCTTGGAGGCTAGCGGAAGCACCGGGGAGCTGTTTTTT. Translated, it gives CASSLEASGSTGELFF.